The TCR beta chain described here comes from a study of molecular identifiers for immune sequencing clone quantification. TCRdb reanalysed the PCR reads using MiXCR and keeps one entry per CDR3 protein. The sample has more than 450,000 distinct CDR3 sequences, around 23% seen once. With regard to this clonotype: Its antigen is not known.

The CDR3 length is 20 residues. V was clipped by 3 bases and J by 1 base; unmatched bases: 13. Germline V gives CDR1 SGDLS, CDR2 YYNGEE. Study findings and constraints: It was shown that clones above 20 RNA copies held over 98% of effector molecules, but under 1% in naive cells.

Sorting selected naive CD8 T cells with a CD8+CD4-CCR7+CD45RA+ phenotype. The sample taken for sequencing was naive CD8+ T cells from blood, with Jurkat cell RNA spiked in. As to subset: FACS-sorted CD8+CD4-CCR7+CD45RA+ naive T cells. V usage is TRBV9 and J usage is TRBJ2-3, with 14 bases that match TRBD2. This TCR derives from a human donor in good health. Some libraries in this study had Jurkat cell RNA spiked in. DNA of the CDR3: TGTGCCAGCAGCGACGACGGGACTAGCGGGAGTTTTCCTGGCACAGATACGCAGTATTTT. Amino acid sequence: CASSDDGTSGSFPGTDTQYF. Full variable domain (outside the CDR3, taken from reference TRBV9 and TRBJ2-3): DSGVTQTPKHLITATGQRVTLRCSPRSGDLSVYWYQQSLDQGLQFLIQYYNGEERAKGNILERFSAQQFPDLHSELNLSSLELGDSALYFCASSDDGTSGSFPGTDTQYFGPGTRLTVL.